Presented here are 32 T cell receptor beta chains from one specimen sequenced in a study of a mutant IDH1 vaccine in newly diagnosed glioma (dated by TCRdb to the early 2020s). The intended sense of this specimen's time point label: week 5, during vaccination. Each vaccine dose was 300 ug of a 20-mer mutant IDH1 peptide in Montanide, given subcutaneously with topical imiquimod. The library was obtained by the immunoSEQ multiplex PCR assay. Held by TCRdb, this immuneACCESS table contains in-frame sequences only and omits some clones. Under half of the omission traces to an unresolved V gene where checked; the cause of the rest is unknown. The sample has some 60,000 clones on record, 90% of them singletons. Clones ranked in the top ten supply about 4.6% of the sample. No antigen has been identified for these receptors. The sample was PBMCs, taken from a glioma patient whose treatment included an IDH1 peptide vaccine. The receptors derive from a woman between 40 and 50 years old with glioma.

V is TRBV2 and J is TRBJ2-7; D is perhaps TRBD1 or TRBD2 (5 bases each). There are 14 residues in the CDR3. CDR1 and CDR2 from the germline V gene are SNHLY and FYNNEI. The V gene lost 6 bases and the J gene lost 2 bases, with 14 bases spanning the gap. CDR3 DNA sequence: TGTGCCAGCAGAGAAAGGGACCAAACCTACGAGCAGTACTTC. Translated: CASRERDQTYEQYF. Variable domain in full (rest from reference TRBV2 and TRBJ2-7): EPEVTQTPSHQVTQMGQEVILRCVPISNHLYFYWYRQILGQKVEFLVSFYNNEISEKSEIFDDQFSVERPDGSNFTLKIRSTKLEDSAMYFCASRERDQTYEQYFGPGTRLTVT.

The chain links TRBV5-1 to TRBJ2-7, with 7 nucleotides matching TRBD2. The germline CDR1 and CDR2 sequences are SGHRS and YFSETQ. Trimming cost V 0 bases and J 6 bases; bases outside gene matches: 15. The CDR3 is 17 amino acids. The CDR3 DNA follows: TGCGCCAGCAGCTTGGCTGAGCTAGCGGCCTTGATAGGCGAGCAGTACTTC. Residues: CASSLAELAALIGEQYF.

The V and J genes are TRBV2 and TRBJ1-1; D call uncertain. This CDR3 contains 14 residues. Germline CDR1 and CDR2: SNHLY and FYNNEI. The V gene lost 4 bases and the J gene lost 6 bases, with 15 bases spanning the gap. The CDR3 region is CASSVSYPGAEAFF. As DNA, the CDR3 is TGTGCCAGCAGTGTCAGCTACCCCGGCGCTGAAGCTTTCTTT. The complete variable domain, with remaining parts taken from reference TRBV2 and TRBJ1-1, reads EPEVTQTPSHQVTQMGQEVILRCVPISNHLYFYWYRQILGQKVEFLVSFYNNEISEKSEIFDDQFSVERPDGSNFTLKIRSTKLEDSAMYFCASSVSYPGAEAFFGQGTRLTVV.

CDR3 in amino acids: CSVRGGLTDTQYF. CDR3 DNA: TGCAGCGTCCGCGGGGGCCTCACAGATACGCAGTATTTT. The gene calls are TRBV29-1 and TRBJ2-3, with D possibly TRBD2 on 7 matching bases. The germline V and J ends were trimmed by 6 bases and 2 bases, with 12 bases remaining between them. The CDR3 spans 13 residues. The germline V gene encodes CDR1 SQVTM and CDR2 ANQGSEA.

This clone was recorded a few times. CDR3 region: CASSPLRQGGSGNTIYF. DNA of the CDR3: TGTGCCAGCTCACCGCTGCGACAGGGTGGCTCTGGAAACACCATATATTTT. The chain uses TRBV18 and TRBJ1-3, with TRBD1 matching over 7 bases. The CDR3 loop spans 17 amino acids. V gave up 3 bases and J gave up 0 bases; unmatched junction bases: 8. CDR1 is KGHSH, CDR2 LQKENI, per germline.

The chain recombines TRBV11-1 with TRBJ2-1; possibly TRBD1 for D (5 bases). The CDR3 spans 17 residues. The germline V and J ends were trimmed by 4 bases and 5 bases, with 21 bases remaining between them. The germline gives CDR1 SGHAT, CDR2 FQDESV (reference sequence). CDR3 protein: CASSSPRRSADNNEQFF. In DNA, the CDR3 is TGTGCCAGCAGCTCCCCTCGCAGGAGTGCGGACAACAATGAGCAGTTCTTC.

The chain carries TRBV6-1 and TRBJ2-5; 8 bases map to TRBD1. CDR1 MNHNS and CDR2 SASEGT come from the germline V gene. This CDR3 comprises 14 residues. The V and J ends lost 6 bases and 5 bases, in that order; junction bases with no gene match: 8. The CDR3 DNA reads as TGTGCCAGCAGGGAGGACAGGGTGTTGGAGACCCAGTACTTC. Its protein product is CASREDRVLETQYF.

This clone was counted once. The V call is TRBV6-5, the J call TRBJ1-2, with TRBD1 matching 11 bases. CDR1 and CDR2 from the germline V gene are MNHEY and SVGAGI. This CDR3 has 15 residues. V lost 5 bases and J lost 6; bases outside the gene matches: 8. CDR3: CASSTGQGALDGYTF. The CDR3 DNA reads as TGTGCCAGCAGTACCGGACAGGGGGCGCTTGATGGCTACACCTTC.

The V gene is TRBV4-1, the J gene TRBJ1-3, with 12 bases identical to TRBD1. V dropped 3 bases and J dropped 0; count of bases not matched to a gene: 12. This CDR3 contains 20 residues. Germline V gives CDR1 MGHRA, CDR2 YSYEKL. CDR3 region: CASSHRPPGQGAISGNTIYF. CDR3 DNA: TGCGCCAGCAGCCACCGACCCCCGGGACAGGGGGCCATCTCTGGAAACACCATATATTTT.

The CDR3 loop is CASSGPRGGHQPQHF. The CDR3 DNA is TGTGCCAGCAGCGGACCCAGGGGGGGCCATCAGCCCCAGCATTTT. This chain uses TRBV5-8 with TRBJ1-5; 7 nucleotides match TRBD1. The CDR3 has 15 residues. The germline V gene encodes CDR1 SGHTS and CDR2 YDEGEE. With V trimmed by 4 bases and J by 5 bases, 9 bases remained unmatched.

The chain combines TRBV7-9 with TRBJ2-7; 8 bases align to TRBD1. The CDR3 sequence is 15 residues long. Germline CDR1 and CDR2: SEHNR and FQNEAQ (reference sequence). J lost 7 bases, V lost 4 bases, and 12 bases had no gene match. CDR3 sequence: CASSSSGTGPLEQYF. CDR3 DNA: TGTGCCAGCAGCTCCTCAGGGACAGGACCCTTGGAGCAGTACTTC. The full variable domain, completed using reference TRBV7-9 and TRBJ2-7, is DTGVSQNPRHKITKRGQNVTFRCDPISEHNRLYWYRQTLGQGPEFLTYFQNEAQLEKSRLLSDRFSAERPKGSFSTLEIQRTEQGDSAMYLCASSSSGTGPLEQYFGPGTRLTVT.

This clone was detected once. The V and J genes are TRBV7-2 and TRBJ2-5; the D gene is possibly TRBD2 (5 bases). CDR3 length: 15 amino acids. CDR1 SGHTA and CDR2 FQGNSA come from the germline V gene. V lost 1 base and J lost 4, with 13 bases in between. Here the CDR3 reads CASSLERARPETQYF. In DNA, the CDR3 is TGTGCCAGCAGCTTAGAGAGGGCTAGACCAGAGACCCAGTACTTC.

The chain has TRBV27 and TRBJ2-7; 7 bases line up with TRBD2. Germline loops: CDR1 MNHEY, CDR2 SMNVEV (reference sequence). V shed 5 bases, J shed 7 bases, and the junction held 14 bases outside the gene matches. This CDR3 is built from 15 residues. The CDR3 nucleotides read TGTGCCAGCAGTACCCTGGGGACTACGCGTCGGGAGCAGTACTTC. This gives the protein CASSTLGTTRREQYF.

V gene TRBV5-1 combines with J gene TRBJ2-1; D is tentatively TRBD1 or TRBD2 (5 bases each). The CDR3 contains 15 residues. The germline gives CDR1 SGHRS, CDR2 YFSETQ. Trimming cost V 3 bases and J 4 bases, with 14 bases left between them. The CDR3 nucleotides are TGCGCCAGCAGCTCTTCCGGGACGGTTTACAATGAGCAGTTCTTC. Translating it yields CASSSSGTVYNEQFF. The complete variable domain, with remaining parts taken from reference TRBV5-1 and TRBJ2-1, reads KAGVTQTPRYLIKTRGQQVTLSCSPISGHRSVSWYQQTPGQGLQFLFEYFSETQRNKGNFPGRFSGRQFSNSRSEMNVSTLELGDSALYLCASSSSGTVYNEQFFGPGTRLTVL.

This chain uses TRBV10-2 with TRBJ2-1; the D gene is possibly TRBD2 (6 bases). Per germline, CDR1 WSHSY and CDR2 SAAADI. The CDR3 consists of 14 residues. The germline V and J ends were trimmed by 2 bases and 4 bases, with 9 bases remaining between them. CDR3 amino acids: CASSEGGTYNEQFF. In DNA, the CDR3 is TGCGCCAGCAGTGAGGGCGGGACTTACAATGAGCAGTTCTTC.

The CDR3 DNA is TGTGCCAGATCCTTAATCACTAGCACAGATACGCAGTATTTT. It yields the protein CARSLITSTDTQYF. The chain couples TRBV30 to TRBJ2-3, with D unresolved. The length of the CDR3 is 14 residues. The V end lost 8 bases, the J end lost 0 bases, and 15 bases lay between the germline ends. Germline V gene data show CDR1 as GTSNPN and CDR2 as SVGIG (reference sequence).

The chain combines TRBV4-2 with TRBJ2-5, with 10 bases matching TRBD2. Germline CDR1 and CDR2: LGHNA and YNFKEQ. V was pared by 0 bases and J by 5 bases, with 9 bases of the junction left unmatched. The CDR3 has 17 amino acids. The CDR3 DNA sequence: TGTGCCAGCAGCCAAGATGGGTCTAGCGGGGGCCTCGAGACCCAGTACTTC. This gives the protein CASSQDGSSGGLETQYF.

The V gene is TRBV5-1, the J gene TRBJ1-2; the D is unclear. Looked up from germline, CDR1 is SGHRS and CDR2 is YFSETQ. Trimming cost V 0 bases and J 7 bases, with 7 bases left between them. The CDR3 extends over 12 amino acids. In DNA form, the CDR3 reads TGCGCCAGCAGCTTGGTTCGGGGTGGCTACACCTTC. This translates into CASSLVRGGYTF. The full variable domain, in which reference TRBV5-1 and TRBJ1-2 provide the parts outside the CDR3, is KAGVTQTPRYLIKTRGQQVTLSCSPISGHRSVSWYQQTPGQGLQFLFEYFSETQRNKGNFPGRFSGRQFSNSRSEMNVSTLELGDSALYLCASSLVRGGYTFGSGTRLTVV.

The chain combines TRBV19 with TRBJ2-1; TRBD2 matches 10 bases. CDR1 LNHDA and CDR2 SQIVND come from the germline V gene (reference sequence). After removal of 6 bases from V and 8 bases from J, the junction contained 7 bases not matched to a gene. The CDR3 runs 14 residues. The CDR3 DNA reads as TGTGCCAGTAGCCGGACTAGCGGTCGGGATGAGCAGTTCTTC. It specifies CASSRTSGRDEQFF.

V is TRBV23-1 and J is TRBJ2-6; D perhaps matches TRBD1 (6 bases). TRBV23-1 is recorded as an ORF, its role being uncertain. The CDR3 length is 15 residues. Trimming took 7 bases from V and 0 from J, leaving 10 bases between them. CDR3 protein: CASMIGGSGANVLTF. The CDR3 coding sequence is TGCGCCAGCATGATAGGGGGCTCTGGGGCCAACGTCCTGACTTTC.

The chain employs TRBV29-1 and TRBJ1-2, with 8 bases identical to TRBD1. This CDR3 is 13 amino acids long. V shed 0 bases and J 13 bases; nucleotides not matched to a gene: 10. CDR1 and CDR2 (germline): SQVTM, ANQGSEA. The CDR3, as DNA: TGCAGCGTTGAAGAGGACAGGGTATGGGTTCTCACCTTC. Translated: CSVEEDRVWVLTF.

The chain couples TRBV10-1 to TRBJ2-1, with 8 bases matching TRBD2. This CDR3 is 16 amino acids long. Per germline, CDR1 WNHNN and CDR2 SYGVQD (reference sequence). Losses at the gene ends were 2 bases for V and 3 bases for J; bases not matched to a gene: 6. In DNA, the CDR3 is TGCGCCAGCAGTGAGGGCAGCGGGAGCAGCTACAATGAGCAGTTCTTC. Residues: CASSEGSGSSYNEQFF.

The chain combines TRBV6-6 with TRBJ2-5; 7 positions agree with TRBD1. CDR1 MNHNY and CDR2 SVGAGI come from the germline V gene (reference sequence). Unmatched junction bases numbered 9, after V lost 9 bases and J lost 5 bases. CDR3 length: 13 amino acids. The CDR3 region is CASSLRQGETQYF. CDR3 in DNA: TGTGCCAGTTCGCTTAGACAGGGTGAGACCCAGTACTTC.

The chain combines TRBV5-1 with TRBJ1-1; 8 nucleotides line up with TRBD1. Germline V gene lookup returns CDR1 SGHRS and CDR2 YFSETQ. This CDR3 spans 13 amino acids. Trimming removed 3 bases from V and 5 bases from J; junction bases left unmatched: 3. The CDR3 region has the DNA TGCGCCAGCAGCTCTCAGGGGGCGACTGAAGCTTTCTTT. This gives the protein CASSSQGATEAFF.

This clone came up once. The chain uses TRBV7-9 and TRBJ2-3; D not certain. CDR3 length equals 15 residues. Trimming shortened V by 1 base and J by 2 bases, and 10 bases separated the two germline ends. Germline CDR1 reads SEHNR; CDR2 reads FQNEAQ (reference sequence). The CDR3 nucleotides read TGTGCCAGCAGCTTAGTAGAGTCCATCACAGATACGCAGTATTTT. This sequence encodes CASSLVESITDTQYF. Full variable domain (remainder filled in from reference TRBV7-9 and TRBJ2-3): DTGVSQNPRHKITKRGQNVTFRCDPISEHNRLYWYRQTLGQGPEFLTYFQNEAQLEKSRLLSDRFSAERPKGSFSTLEIQRTEQGDSAMYLCASSLVESITDTQYFGPGTRLTVL.

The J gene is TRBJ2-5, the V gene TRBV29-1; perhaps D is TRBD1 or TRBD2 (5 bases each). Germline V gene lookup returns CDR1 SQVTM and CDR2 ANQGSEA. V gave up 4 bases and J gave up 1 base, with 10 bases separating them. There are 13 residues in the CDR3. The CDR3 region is CSVGGTVQETQYF. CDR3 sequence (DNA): TGCAGCGTTGGGGGGACGGTCCAAGAGACCCAGTACTTC.

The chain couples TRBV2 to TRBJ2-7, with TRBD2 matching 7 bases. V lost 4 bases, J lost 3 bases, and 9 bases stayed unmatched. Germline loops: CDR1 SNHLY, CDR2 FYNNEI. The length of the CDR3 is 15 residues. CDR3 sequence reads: CASSVLPSGRYEQYF. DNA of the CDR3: TGTGCCAGCAGTGTGTTGCCTAGCGGACGCTACGAGCAGTACTTC. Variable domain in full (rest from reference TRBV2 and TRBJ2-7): EPEVTQTPSHQVTQMGQEVILRCVPISNHLYFYWYRQILGQKVEFLVSFYNNEISEKSEIFDDQFSVERPDGSNFTLKIRSTKLEDSAMYFCASSVLPSGRYEQYFGPGTRLTVT.

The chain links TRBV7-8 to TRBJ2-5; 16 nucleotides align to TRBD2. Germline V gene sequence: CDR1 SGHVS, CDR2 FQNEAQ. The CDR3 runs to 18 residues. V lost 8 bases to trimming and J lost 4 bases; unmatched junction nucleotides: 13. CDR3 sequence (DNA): TGTGCCAGCGCTACGGGACTAGCGGGAGGGGTGGAAGGAGAGACCCAGTACTTC. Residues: CASATGLAGGVEGETQYF.

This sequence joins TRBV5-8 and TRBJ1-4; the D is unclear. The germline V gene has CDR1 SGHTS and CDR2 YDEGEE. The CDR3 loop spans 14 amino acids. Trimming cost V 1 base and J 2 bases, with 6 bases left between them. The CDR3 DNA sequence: TGTGCCAGCAGCTTGATTAGGACTAATGAAAAACTGTTTTTT. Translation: CASSLIRTNEKLFF.

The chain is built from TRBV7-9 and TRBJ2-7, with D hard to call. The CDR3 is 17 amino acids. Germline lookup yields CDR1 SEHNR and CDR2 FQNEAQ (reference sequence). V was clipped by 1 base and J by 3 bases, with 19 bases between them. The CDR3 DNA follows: TGTGCCAGCAGCTTAGAATTAAGGCCCTCTGAGGTCTACGAGCAGTACTTC. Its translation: CASSLELRPSEVYEQYF.

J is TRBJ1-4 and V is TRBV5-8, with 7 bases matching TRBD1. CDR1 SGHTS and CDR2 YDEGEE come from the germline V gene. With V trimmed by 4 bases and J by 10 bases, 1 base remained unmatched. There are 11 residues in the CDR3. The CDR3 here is CASSRTGKLFF. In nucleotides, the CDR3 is TGTGCCAGCAGCAGGACAGGAAAACTGTTTTTT.

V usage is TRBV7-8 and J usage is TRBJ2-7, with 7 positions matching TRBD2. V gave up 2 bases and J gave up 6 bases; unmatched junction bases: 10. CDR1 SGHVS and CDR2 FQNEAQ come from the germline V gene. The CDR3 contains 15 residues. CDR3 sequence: CASSLSGTPGGEQYF. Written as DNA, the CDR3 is TGTGCCAGCAGCTTATCCGGGACCCCGGGGGGCGAGCAGTACTTC.